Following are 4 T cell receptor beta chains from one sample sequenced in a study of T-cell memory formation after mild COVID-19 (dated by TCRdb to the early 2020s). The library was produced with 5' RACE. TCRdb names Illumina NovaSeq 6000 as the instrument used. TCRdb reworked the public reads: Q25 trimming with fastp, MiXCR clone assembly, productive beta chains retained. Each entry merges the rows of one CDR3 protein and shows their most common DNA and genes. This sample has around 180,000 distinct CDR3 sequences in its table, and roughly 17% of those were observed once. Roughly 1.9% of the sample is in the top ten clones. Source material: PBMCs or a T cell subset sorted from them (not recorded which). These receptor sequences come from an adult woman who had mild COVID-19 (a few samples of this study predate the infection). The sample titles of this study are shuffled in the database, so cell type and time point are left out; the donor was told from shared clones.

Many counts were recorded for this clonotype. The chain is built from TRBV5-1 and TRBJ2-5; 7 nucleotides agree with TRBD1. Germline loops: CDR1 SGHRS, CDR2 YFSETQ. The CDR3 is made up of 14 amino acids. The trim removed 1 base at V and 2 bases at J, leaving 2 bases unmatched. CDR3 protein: CASSLRQGQETQYF. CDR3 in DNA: TGCGCCAGCAGCTTGCGACAGGGACAAGAGACCCAGTACTTC.

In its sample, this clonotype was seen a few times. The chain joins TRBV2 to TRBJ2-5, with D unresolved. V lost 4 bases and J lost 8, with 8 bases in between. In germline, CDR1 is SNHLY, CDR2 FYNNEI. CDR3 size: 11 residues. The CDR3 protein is CASSGRFTQYF. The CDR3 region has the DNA TGTGCCAGCAGTGGGAGATTCACCCAGTACTTC.

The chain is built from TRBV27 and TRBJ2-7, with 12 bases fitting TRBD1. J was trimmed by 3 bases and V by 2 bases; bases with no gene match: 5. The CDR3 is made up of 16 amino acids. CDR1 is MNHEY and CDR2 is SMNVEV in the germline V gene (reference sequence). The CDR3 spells CASSLRGTGGRYEQYF. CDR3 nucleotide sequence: TGTGCCAGCAGTTTAAGAGGGACAGGGGGCCGCTACGAGCAGTACTTC.

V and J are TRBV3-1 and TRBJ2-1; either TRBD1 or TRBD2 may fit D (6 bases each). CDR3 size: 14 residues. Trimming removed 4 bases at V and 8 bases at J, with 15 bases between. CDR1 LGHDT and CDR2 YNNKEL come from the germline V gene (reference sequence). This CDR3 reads CASSRIRGGDEQFF. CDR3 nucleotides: TGTGCCAGCAGCCGAATCAGGGGAGGCGATGAGCAGTTCTTC.